The TCR beta chain described here comes from a study of CD8+CD57+ T cells in acquired aplastic anemia (dated by TCRdb to about 2018). At the level of the whole study: DNA extracted from sorted CD4+ and CD8+ cells had a mean of about 3.2 ug, with a range of 0.2 to 27.4 ug. For healthy donor samples, the average read count was roughly 9.9 million for CD4+ cells and around 12 million for CD8+ cells. The research as a whole found: Around 27 CD8+ CDR3 sequences were found to be shared between patients and controls, but these sequences appeared to be highly expressed in patients and within the immunodominant clones of the patients. CD8+ Simpson's diversity did not differ significantly between patients and healthy controls (P=0.060).

On this clonotype: Its antigen remains unidentified. One base away there is no much larger clone; base qualities are not given.

Including cysteine and phenylalanine, the CDR3 has 14 amino acids. CDR3 DNA only is kept here, 42 bases in frame from base 1. Here V drops 6 bases and J drops 0 bases, and the junction holds 5 bases not matched to any gene. The germline V gene sets CDR1 to SGHRS and CDR2 to YFSETQ. TCR beta VDJ combination and CDR3 sequence profiling used genomic DNA as the template. An Illumina HiSeq 2000 was used for TCR repertoire sequencing. The published analysis was carried out like this. TRBV/TRBJ rearrangement plots, CDR3 size and DJ length profiles, and Simpson's diversity index were used to evaluate the repertoires. The most abundant DNA sequence in the deep sequencing data was defined as the immunodominant clone. CDR3 amino acid sequences were checked for sharing across subjects and were also compared against the VDJdb database and published repertoires. The raw public data were reprocessed by TCRdb itself: fastp quality trimming at Q25, MiXCR clonotype calling, in-frame beta chains only. Each CDR3 protein appears once, grouped with its most common genes and DNA. TCRdb's processing, not the authors' own work, is the source of the V and J calls. The sample has about 190,000 distinct CDR3 sequences on record, roughly 56% of them singletons. 15% to 20% of the sample rests with the top ten.

In this study, sorted CD4+ and CD8+ T cells from the blood of healthy subjects and of severe aplastic anemia patients had their TCR repertoires deep-sequenced. Ficoll-Paque density gradient centrifugation was used to isolate peripheral blood mononuclear cells. Before DNA was extracted, CD4+ and CD8+ T cells were sorted using either FACS or magnetic beads. Source material: sorted CD4+, CD8+, or CD8+CD57+ T cells (not recorded which) from PBMCs. The chain was built from TRBV5-1 and TRBJ1-1, with 7 bases aligning to TRBD1. The clonotype comes from a human donor in good health, serving as a control. This receptor has the CDR3 CASTRQGMNTEAFF. The nucleotide sequence reads as follows: TGCGCCAGCACTAGACAGGGCATGAACACTGAAGCTTTCTTT.